This T cell receptor (beta chain) was profiled in a study of Graves' ophthalmopathy and Graves' hyperthyroidism. Study-wide points: Ophthalmopathy versus stable hyperthyroidism: 13-signature model gave about 87% sensitivity, just under 82% specificity. Thyroid clonotypes that were expanded above 0.001 frequency mostly also appeared in blood.

RNA transcripts were the template, and TCR beta CDR3 regions were amplified from them. Second-round multiplex PCR followed a first-round RT-PCR using HTBI primers. TCRdb fed the multiplex PCR reads into MiXCR, producing one record per CDR3 protein. In the table there are some 380,000 distinct CDR3 sequences, just over 15% of which are singletons. Stable hyperthyroid donors showed no ophthalmopathy during 18 months follow-up. In this cohort, patients with other autoimmune diseases, uncontrolled infections, pregnancy or lactation were excluded. About this clonotype: Its matching antigen is unknown.

The germline V and J ends were trimmed by 6 bases and 19 bases, with 28 bases remaining between them. The CDR3 has 15 amino acids. CDR1 and CDR2 from the germline V gene are MDHEN and SYDVKM. This TCR came from a woman aged 18-35 years with stable Graves' hyperthyroidism. The chain joins TRBV28 to TRBJ1-6; TRBD1 might be the D (5 bases). The material sequenced was peripheral blood. CDR3 coding DNA: TGTGCCAGCAGCCCTACGGACACCACACGGGCCACCTGGCACTTT. Its protein is CASSPTDTTRATWHF.